The entry below describes one T cell receptor beta chain. Its antigen is unidentified. This sample was taken from a study of cytomegalovirus exposure and HLA in healthy donors. Turning to the study itself: Earlier, 150 million to 200 million T cells were analyzed, and 90 million to 120 million unique TCR beta sequences were found among them.

The junction had 5 bases not matched to a gene; V was cut back by 3 bases and J by 4 bases. CDR1 is SGHDT, CDR2 YYEEEE, per germline. This CDR3 region has 14 residues. Overall study results and limits: The classifier was said to identify cytomegalovirus status with high specificity and sensitivity. Fewer N-insertions than the approximately 700-donor mean were reportedly shown by an Asian-associated ancestry cluster in a later analysis.

The PCR made use of 60 Vbeta and 13 Jbeta primers. Libraries were prepared by immunoSEQ multiplex PCR; TCRdb keeps only in-frame clonotypes and omits some of them. This table holds about 140,000 clones, about four fifths found once. The source of this sequence is a male donor in good health and CMV-seronegative. Sequences were obtained from PBMCs. This sequence joins TRBV5-6 and TRBJ2-7, with 9 bases lining up with TRBD1. DNA for the CDR3: TGTGCCAGCAGCTCCTGGGACAGGGTTTACGAGCAGTACTTC. It translates to CASSSWDRVYEQYF.